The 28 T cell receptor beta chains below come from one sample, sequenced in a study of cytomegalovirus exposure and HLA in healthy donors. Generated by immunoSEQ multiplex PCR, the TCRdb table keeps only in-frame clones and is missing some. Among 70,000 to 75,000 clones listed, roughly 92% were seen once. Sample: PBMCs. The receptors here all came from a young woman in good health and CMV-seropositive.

For the CDR3, the DNA is TGTGCCAGCAGCCCAGGACAGGGGGTCGAAAACATTCAGTACTTC. Encoded protein: CASSPGQGVENIQYF. The J gene is TRBJ2-4, the V gene TRBV13; 10 bases align to TRBD1. The CDR3 runs to 15 residues. After removal of 5 bases from V and 5 bases from J, the junction contained 6 bases not matched to a gene. CDR1 PRHDT and CDR2 FYEKMQ come from the germline V gene (reference sequence).

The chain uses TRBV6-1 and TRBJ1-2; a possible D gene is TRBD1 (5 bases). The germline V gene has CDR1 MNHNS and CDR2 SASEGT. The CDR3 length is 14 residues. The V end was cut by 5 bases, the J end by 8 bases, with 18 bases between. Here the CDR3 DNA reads TGTGCCAGCAGTTGGGGTCAAAAGGGGTCCGGCTACACCTTC. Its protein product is CASSWGQKGSGYTF.

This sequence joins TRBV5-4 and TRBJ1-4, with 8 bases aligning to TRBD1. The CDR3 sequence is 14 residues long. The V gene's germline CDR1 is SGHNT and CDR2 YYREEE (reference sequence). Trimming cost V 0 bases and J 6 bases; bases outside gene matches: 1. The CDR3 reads CASSLDRGDEKLFF. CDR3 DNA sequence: TGTGCCAGCAGCTTGGACAGGGGGGATGAAAAACTGTTTTTT.

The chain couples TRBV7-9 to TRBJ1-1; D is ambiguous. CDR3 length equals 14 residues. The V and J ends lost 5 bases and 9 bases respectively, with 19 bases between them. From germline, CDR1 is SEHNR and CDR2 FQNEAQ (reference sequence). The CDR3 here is CASSPRAGGEKAFF. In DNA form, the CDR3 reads TGTGCCAGCAGCCCTAGGGCGGGAGGCGAGAAAGCTTTCTTT.

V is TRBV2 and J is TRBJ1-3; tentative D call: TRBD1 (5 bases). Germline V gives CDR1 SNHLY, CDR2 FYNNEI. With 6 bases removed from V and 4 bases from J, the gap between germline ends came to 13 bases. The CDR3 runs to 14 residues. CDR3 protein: CASSRGGTGNTIYF. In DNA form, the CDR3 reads TGTGCCAGCAGCCGGGGGGGTACAGGAAACACCATATATTTT. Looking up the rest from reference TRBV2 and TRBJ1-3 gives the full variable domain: EPEVTQTPSHQVTQMGQEVILRCVPISNHLYFYWYRQILGQKVEFLVSFYNNEISEKSEIFDDQFSVERPDGSNFTLKIRSTKLEDSAMYFCASSRGGTGNTIYFGEGSWLTVV.

The chain's CDR3 is CASSLAAEFYEQYF. The DNA of the CDR3 is TGTGCCAGCAGCTTGGCAGCGGAATTCTACGAGCAGTACTTC. The V call is TRBV7-2, the J call TRBJ2-7, with D possibly TRBD2 on 5 matching bases. Germline CDR1 and CDR2: SGHTA and FQGNSA. Deletions cut 3 bases from V and 3 bases from J, with 12 bases between. This CDR3 has 14 amino acids.

The CDR3 sequence: CAWSPQRRQPQHF. Here the CDR3 DNA reads TGTGCCTGGAGTCCGCAGAGGAGACAGCCCCAGCATTTT. This chain uses TRBV30 with TRBJ1-5; D remains ambiguous. V was trimmed by 2 bases and J by 7 bases, leaving 12 bases between them. Germline V lookup: CDR1 GTSNPN, CDR2 SVGIG (reference sequence). The CDR3 runs to 13 residues.

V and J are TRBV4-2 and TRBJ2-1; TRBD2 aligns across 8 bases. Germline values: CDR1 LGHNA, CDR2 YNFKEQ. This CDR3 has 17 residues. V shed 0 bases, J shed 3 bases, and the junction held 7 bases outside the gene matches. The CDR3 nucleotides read TGTGCCAGCAGCCAAGAATCGGTGCGGGAGGACTACAATGAGCAGTTCTTC. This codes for CASSQESVREDYNEQFF.

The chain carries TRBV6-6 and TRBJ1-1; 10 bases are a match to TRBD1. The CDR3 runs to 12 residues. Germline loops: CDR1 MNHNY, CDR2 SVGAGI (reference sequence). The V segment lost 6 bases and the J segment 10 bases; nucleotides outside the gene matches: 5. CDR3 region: CASSHGQGGAFF. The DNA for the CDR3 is TGTGCCAGCAGCCACGGACAGGGGGGAGCTTTCTTT.

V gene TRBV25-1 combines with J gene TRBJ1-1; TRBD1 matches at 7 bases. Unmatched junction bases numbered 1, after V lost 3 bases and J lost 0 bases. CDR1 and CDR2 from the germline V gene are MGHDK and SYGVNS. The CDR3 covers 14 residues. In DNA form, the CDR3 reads TGTGCCAGCAGTGATACAGGGGTGAACACTGAAGCTTTCTTT. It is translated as CASSDTGVNTEAFF.

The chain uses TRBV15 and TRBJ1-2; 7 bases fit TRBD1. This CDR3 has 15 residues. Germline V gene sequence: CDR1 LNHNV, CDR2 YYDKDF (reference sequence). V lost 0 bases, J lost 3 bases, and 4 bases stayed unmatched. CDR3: CATSRDWGTDYGYTF. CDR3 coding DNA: TGTGCCACCAGCAGAGATTGGGGGACAGACTATGGCTACACCTTC.

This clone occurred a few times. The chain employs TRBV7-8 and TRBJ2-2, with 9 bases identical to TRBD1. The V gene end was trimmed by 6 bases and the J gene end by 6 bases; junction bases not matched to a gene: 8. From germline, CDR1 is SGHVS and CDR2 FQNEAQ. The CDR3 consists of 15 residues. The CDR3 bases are TGTGCCAGCAGGGCAGCCAGGACAGGGGCCGGGGAGCTGTTTTTT. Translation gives CASRAARTGAGELFF.

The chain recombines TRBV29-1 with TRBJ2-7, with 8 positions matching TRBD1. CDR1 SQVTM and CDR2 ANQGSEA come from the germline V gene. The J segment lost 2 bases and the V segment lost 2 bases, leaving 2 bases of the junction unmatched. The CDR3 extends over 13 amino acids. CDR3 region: CSVETGQAYEQYF. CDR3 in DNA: TGCAGCGTTGAAACGGGACAGGCCTACGAGCAGTACTTC.

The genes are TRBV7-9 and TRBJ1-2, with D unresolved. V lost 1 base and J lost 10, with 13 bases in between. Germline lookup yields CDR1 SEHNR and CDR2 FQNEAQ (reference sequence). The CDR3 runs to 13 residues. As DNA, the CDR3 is TGTGCCAGCAGCTTAGGGCCCGGAGAAACCTACACCTTC. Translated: CASSLGPGETYTF.

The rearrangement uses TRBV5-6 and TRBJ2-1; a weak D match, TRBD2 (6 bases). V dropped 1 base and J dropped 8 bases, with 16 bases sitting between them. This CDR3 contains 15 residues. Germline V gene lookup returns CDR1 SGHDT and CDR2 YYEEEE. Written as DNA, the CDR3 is TGTGCCAGCAGCTTGAGGGAGGTGGTTTATGATGAGCAGTTCTTC. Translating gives CASSLREVVYDEQFF.

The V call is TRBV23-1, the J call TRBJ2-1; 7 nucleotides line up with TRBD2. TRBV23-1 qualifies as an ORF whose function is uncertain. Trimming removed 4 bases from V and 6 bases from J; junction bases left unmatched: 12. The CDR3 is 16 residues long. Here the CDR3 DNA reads TGCGCCAGCAGTCTCCCGTGGGCTAGCGGACGCAATGAGCAGTTCTTC. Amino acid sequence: CASSLPWASGRNEQFF.

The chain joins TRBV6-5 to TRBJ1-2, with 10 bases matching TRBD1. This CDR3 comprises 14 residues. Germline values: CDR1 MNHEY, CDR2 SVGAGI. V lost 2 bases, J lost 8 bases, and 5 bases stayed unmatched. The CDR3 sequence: CASSYGTGVGGYTF. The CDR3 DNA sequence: TGTGCCAGCAGTTACGGGACAGGGGTAGGCGGCTACACCTTC.

The CDR3 sequence is CASSLDMGQIEYYTF. For the CDR3, the DNA is TGTGCCAGCAGCTTGGACATGGGACAGATCGAATACTACACCTTC. The chain has TRBV5-5 and TRBJ1-2; 7 bases match TRBD1. Germline assignment: CDR1 SGHKS and CDR2 YYEKEE (reference sequence). The CDR3 is made up of 15 amino acids. J was trimmed by 10 bases and V by 0 bases; bases with no gene match: 12. The complete variable domain, with remaining parts taken from reference TRBV5-5 and TRBJ1-2, reads DAGVTQSPTHLIKTRGQQVTLRCSPISGHKSVSWYQQVLGQGPQFIFQYYEKEERGRGNFPDRFSARQFPNYSSELNVNALLLGDSALYLCASSLDMGQIEYYTFGSGTRLTVV.

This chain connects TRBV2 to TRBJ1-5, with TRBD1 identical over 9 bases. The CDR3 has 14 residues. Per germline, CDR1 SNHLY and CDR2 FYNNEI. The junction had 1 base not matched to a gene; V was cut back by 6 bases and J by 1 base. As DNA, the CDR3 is TGTGCCAGCAGAGGGACAGGGAGCAATCAGCCCCAGCATTTT. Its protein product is CASRGTGSNQPQHF. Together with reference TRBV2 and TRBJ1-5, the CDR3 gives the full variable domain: EPEVTQTPSHQVTQMGQEVILRCVPISNHLYFYWYRQILGQKVEFLVSFYNNEISEKSEIFDDQFSVERPDGSNFTLKIRSTKLEDSAMYFCASRGTGSNQPQHFGDGTRLSIL.

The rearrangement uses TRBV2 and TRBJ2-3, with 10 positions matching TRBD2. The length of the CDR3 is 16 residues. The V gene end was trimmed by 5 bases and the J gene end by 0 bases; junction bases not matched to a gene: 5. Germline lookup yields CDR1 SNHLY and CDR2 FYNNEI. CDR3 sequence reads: CASSKIAGGSTDTQYF. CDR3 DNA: TGTGCCAGCAGTAAGATAGCGGGGGGAAGCACAGATACGCAGTATTTT.

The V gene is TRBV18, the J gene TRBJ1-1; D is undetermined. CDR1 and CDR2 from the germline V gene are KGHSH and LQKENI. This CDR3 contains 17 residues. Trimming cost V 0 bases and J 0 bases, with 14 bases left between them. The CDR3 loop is CASSPPRSGNLNTEAFF. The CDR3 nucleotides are TGTGCCAGCTCACCACCGAGGTCCGGTAACCTGAACACTGAAGCTTTCTTT.

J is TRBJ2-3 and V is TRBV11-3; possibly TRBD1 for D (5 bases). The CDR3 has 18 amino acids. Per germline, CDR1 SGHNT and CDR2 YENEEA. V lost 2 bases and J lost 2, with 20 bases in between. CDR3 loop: CASSLPARRQPDTDTQYF. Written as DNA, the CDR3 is TGTGCCAGCAGCTTACCCGCCAGGAGACAGCCCGACACAGATACGCAGTATTTT.

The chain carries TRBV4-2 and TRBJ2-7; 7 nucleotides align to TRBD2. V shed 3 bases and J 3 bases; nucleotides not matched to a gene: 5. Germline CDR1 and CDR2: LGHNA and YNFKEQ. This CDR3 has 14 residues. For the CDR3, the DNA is TGTGCCAGCAGCCAGAGCGGGACCAGCTACGAGCAGTACTTC. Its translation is CASSQSGTSYEQYF.

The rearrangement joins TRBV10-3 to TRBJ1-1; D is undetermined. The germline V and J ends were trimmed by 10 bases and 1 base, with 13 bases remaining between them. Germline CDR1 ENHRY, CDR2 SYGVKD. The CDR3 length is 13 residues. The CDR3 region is CATRFTENTEAFF. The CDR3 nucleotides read TGTGCCACCCGCTTTACAGAGAACACTGAAGCTTTCTTT.

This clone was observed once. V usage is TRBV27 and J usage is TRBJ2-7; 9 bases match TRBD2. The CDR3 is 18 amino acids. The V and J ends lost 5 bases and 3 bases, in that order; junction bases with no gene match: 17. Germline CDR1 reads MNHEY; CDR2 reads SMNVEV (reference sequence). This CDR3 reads CASSTASGENKFLYEQYF. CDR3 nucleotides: TGTGCCAGCAGTACCGCTAGCGGGGAAAACAAATTCCTCTACGAGCAGTACTTC.

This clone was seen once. The CDR3 sequence: CASSERGNAEAFF. In nucleotides, the CDR3 is TGTGCCAGCAGTGAAAGGGGGAATGCTGAAGCTTTCTTT. The J gene is TRBJ1-1, the V gene TRBV6-1, with D possibly being TRBD1 (6 bases). The CDR3 runs to 13 residues. Germline V gives CDR1 MNHNS, CDR2 SASEGT. V gave up 2 bases and J gave up 6 bases, with 10 bases separating them.

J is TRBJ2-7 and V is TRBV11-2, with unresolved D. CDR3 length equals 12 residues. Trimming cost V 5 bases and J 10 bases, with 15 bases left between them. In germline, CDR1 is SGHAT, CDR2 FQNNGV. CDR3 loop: CASSILLREQYF. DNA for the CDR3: TGTGCCAGCAGCATCCTACTTCGCGAACAGTACTTC.

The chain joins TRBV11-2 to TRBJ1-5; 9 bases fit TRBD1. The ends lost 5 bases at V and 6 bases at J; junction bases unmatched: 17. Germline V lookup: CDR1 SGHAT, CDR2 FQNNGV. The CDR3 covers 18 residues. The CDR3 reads CASSLPPSTGGPGQPQHF. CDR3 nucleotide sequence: TGTGCCAGCAGCCTCCCTCCCTCGACAGGGGGGCCTGGTCAGCCCCAGCATTTT.